This TCR beta chain was identified during a study of T-cell memory formation after mild COVID-19. Each CDR3 protein gets one entry after TCRdb re-called the 5' RACE reads with MiXCR. The data contain roughly 280,000 distinct CDR3 sequences, around 15% of them singletons. V was shortened by 0 bases and J by 14 bases, with 13 bases between the two germline ends. This CDR3 region has 12 residues. In germline, CDR1 is LNHNV, CDR2 YYDKDF (reference sequence). This clonotype was picked up a small number of times. Material for sequencing was PBMCs or a T cell subset sorted from them (not recorded which). The source is a man between 18 and 35 years old who had mild COVID-19 (a few samples of this study predate the infection). Cell type and time point are not known. V usage is TRBV15 and J usage is TRBJ1-2; the D is unclear. In nucleotides, the CDR3 is TGTGCCACCAGCAGAGAGGGTTTTCTAAAGACCTTC. Translated, it gives CATSREGFLKTF. The full variable domain, completed using reference TRBV15 and TRBJ1-2, is DAMVIQNPRYQVTQFGKPVTLSCSQTLNHNVMYWYQQKSSQAPKLLFHYYDKDFNNEADTPDNFQSRRPNTSFCFLDIRSPGLGDTAMYLCATSREGFLKTFGSGTRLTVV.